This TCR beta chain came from a study of lymphopenia after photon versus proton radiotherapy (dated by TCRdb to between 2018 and 2021). In terms of the full investigation: In patients with gastrointestinal tumors who developed high-grade lymphopenia, the study compared the immunological effects of photon radiation therapy with those of proton radiation therapy. The roughly 21 patients in the cohort had gastrointestinal tumors, were treated with either photon or proton therapy, and subsequently developed lymphopenia. The goal of the study was to characterize the differences between the two radiation modalities in how they affect the immune system.

Broad study findings and their caveats: The authors looked at the survival association only in patients who died, and they framed better survival with proton therapy as a possibility rather than a demonstrated result. Across the cohort, an inverse correlation was found between a larger post-nadir drop in TCR diversity and overall survival time among patients who died. Once the lymphocyte count had reached its nadir, the repertoires of photon-treated patients showed oligoclonal expansion, particularly of CD8+ Temra cells, and this expansion drove the decline in diversity. Proton-treated patients stayed relatively stable during treatment, while photon-treated patients lost naive T cells and TCR diversity and gained effector/memory populations.

The protocol used for the library was the immunoSEQ multiplex PCR assay. Deep sequencing of rearranged TCR beta loci, alongside multiparametric flow cytometry, was used to profile T cell repertoires. TCRdb provides this immuneACCESS table in a form limited to in-frame rearrangements. Some clones are lacking; in checked studies, under half of them reflect an unresolved V gene, and why the rest are absent is not known. In this sample the table shows 45,000 to 65,000 clones, 80% to 95% of which occur a single time. In total, the top ten clones hold about 20% of the sample. A remark on this clone: Its antigen target is currently unknown. Per-base qualities were not stored, and no clone one base away is much larger.

As encoded in the germline V gene (reference sequence), CDR1 is PRHDT while CDR2 is FYEKMQ. The CDR3 measures 12 amino acids from cysteine to phenylalanine. This entry keeps only the CDR3 DNA: 36 bases, framed from base 1. The germline ends are 8 bases apart after V is trimmed by 1 base and J by 8 bases. This receptor was obtained from a middle-aged woman with cholangiocarcinoma. The rearranged chain carries TRBV13 and TRBJ1-1; the D segment could be TRBD1, given 5 matching bases. Sequenced here: peripheral blood, sampled from a patient treated with photon-based radiotherapy. The CDR3 loop reads CASSLEGTEAFF. The nucleotides are TGTGCCAGCAGCTTAGAGGGGACGGAAGCTTTCTTT.